Below, 26 T cell receptor beta chains from the same sample are listed, as sequenced in a study of metastatic and nonmetastatic thyroid tumors. TCRdb recomputed clones from the PCR reads via MiXCR. The sample contains 15,000 to 20,000 clones, 34% of which appear only once. No patient had received any treatment before thyroid surgery. What was sequenced was tumor tissue. The origin of the receptors is a female donor with papillary thyroid cancer or a benign thyroid nodule (not recorded which). Some clones in this sample may be carry-over from other donors' samples.

This rearrangement joins TRBV19 to TRBJ2-2, with 8 bases matching TRBD1. V lost 3 bases and J lost 1; bases outside the gene matches: 4. There are 16 residues in the CDR3. In germline, CDR1 is LNHDA, CDR2 SQIVND (reference sequence). CDR3 loop: CASSMPGTGNTGELFF. Written as DNA, the CDR3 is TGTGCCAGTAGTATGCCCGGGACAGGGAACACCGGGGAGCTGTTTTTT.

The rearrangement uses TRBV5-1 and TRBJ1-6, with unresolved D. The V and J ends lost 0 bases and 15 bases respectively, with 10 bases between them. The CDR3 extends over 12 amino acids. Germline CDR1 reads SGHRS; CDR2 reads YFSETQ. CDR3 in DNA: TGCGCCAGCAGCTTGGCCGGAGATCTCCTCCACTTT. It specifies CASSLAGDLLHF.

This clone is medium-sized in the sample. This chain uses TRBV20-1 with TRBJ2-7; D call uncertain. The CDR3 is 12 amino acids. Germline CDR1 DFQATT, CDR2 SNEGSKA (reference sequence). Between the trimmed V and J ends, which lost 2 bases and 0 bases, there was a span of 5 bases. The CDR3 DNA is TGCAGTGCTAGACAGATCTCCTACGAGCAGTACTTC. It specifies CSARQISYEQYF.

This clone is medium-sized in the sample. The CDR3 protein is CASSGRDGNFYGYTF. Here the CDR3 DNA reads TGCGCCAGCAGCGGGAGGGACGGCAATTTCTATGGCTACACCTTC. The rearrangement uses TRBV5-1 and TRBJ1-2, with a possible D match to TRBD1 (5 bases). CDR1 is SGHRS, CDR2 YFSETQ, per germline. This CDR3 region has 15 residues. V shed 4 bases and J shed 4 bases, with 17 bases lying between them.

The chain combines TRBV30 with TRBJ1-4; TRBD1 might be the D (6 bases). CDR1 GTSNPN and CDR2 SVGIG come from the germline V gene (reference sequence). This CDR3 has 13 residues. Between the trimmed V and J ends, which lost 5 bases and 8 bases, there was a span of 15 bases. CDR3 in DNA: TGTGCCTGGCGACAGGCGGCGGGGGAAAAACTGTTTTTT. It yields the protein CAWRQAAGEKLFF.

This clone is classed as medium-sized. The chain is built from TRBV7-3 and TRBJ2-7; possibly TRBD1 or TRBD2 for D (5 bases each). CDR1 and CDR2 (germline): SGHTA, FQGTGA. The CDR3 length is 13 residues. The V and J ends lost 5 bases and 6 bases respectively, with 14 bases between them. CDR3 nucleotides: TGTGCCAGCAGCCAGGGACGCCAAGGCGAGCAGTACTTC. This sequence encodes CASSQGRQGEQYF.

The V gene is TRBV20-1, the J gene TRBJ2-7; either TRBD1 or TRBD2 may supply D (6 bases each). V was pared by 4 bases and J by 6 bases, with 10 bases between. The CDR3 runs 11 residues. From germline, CDR1 is DFQATT and CDR2 SNEGSKA (reference sequence). CDR3 in amino acids: CSAIGGPEQYF. The CDR3 DNA reads as TGCAGTGCTATTGGGGGGCCCGAGCAGTACTTC.

A few counts support this clone. The chain couples TRBV27 to TRBJ2-7; 13 bases match TRBD2. Germline V gene sequence: CDR1 MNHEY, CDR2 SMNVEV (reference sequence). V shed 5 bases, J shed 6 bases, and the junction held 10 bases outside the gene matches. The length of the CDR3 is 16 residues. CDR3 DNA sequence: TGTGCCAGCAGTATCGGACTAGCGGGAGTGATGGGCGAGCAGTACTTC. This sequence encodes CASSIGLAGVMGEQYF.

The rearrangement uses TRBV5-1 and TRBJ1-4; a weak D match, TRBD1 (6 bases). The CDR3 length is 17 residues. Germline V gives CDR1 SGHRS, CDR2 YFSETQ. V lost 2 bases and J lost 8, with 22 bases in between. CDR3 nucleotides: TGCGCCAGCAGCTTAGTCCCCCCCAGGGGTGCCAGCGAAAAACTGTTTTTT. As protein: CASSLVPPRGASEKLFF. Drawing the rest from reference TRBV5-1 and TRBJ1-4, the complete variable domain is KAGVTQTPRYLIKTRGQQVTLSCSPISGHRSVSWYQQTPGQGLQFLFEYFSETQRNKGNFPGRFSGRQFSNSRSEMNVSTLELGDSALYLCASSLVPPRGASEKLFFGSGTQLSVL.

This clone came up many times. Since a much larger clone is just one base distant, this may be a read error. The CDR3 DNA reads TGTGCCAGCAGTTTGGGCGGCAGGGGGTCCTACAATAAGCAGTTCTTC. Residues: CASSLGGRGSYNKQFF. V gene TRBV28 combines with J gene TRBJ2-1; 7 nucleotides agree with TRBD1. From germline, CDR1 is MDHEN and CDR2 SYDVKM. CDR3 size: 16 residues.

The chain is built from TRBV11-2 and TRBJ2-5; D gene uncertain. The CDR3 contains 13 residues. V lost 5 bases to trimming and J lost 1 base, with 8 bases between them. Per germline, CDR1 SGHAT and CDR2 FQNNGV. As DNA, the CDR3 is TGTGCCAGCAGCGCAAACCTCCAAGAGACCCAGTACTTC. Translating gives CASSANLQETQYF.

This clone was observed a handful of times. The chain recombines TRBV29-1 with TRBJ1-2; no clear D gene. Germline V gene lookup returns CDR1 SQVTM and CDR2 ANQGSEA. The CDR3 runs to 15 residues. V was shortened by 3 bases and J by 0 bases, with 14 bases between the two germline ends. As DNA, the CDR3 is TGCAGCGTTGATAAACCCTTGGGGTCTAACTATGGCTACACCTTC. Translation gives CSVDKPLGSNYGYTF.

This clone turned up a few times. The chain carries TRBV9 and TRBJ2-1; D unresolved. The CDR3 consists of 11 residues. The V end was cut by 3 bases, the J end by 6 bases, with 4 bases between. Germline CDR1 SGDLS, CDR2 YYNGEE. The CDR3 protein is CASSASNEQFF. The CDR3 DNA follows: TGTGCCAGCAGCGCTAGCAATGAGCAGTTCTTC.

This sequence joins TRBV12-3 or TRBV12-4 and TRBJ1-5; D is unresolved. The CDR3 length is 13 residues. Trimming left V 6 bases short and J 5 bases short, with 11 bases between. In nucleotides, the CDR3 is TGTGCCAGCAGCCGCGGAACCTATCAGCCCCAGCATTTT. Protein sequence: CASSRGTYQPQHF.

This chain connects TRBV24-1 to TRBJ2-3; possible D gene TRBD1, 6 bases. CDR1 and CDR2 (germline): KGHDR, SFDVKD. The length of the CDR3 is 16 residues. V dropped 3 bases and J dropped 1 base, with 13 bases sitting between them. Written as DNA, the CDR3 is TGTGCCACCAGTGATATCAGGGACATCCGCACAGATACGCAGTATTTT. Its protein product is CATSDIRDIRTDTQYF.

This clone showed up just a few times. The rearrangement joins TRBV6-1 to TRBJ2-5; D is ambiguous. The CDR3 is made up of 13 amino acids. The V gene lost 6 bases and the J gene lost 0 bases, with 8 bases spanning the gap. The V gene's germline CDR1 is MNHNS and CDR2 SASEGT. The CDR3 protein is CASRPNYQETQYF. The DNA for the CDR3 is TGTGCCAGCAGACCCAACTACCAAGAGACCCAGTACTTC.

V usage is TRBV4-2 and J usage is TRBJ2-4; 12 nucleotides match TRBD2. Germline V gene lookup returns CDR1 LGHNA and CDR2 YNFKEQ. V lost 10 bases and J lost 8; bases outside the gene matches: 15. This CDR3 comprises 16 residues. The CDR3 loop reads CATSPPSGRGQYIQYF. CDR3 nucleotide sequence: TGTGCCACCTCCCCCCCTAGCGGGAGGGGTCAATACATTCAGTACTTC.

The chain combines TRBV7-9 with TRBJ2-7, with 8 bases fitting TRBD1. Germline V gene data show CDR1 as SEHNR and CDR2 as FQNEAQ (reference sequence). Germline trimming cut 1 base from V and 5 bases from J; bases unmatched to any gene: 4. CDR3 length: 14 residues. CDR3 in amino acids: CASSLGTGIHEQYF. DNA of the CDR3: TGTGCCAGCAGCTTAGGGACAGGGATCCACGAGCAGTACTTC.

This clone was found a few times. V usage is TRBV27 and J usage is TRBJ2-2, with TRBD2 matching 7 bases. The germline gives CDR1 MNHEY, CDR2 SMNVEV (reference sequence). The V and J ends lost 3 bases and 7 bases, in that order; junction bases with no gene match: 5. The CDR3 totals 14 residues. The CDR3 is CASSFGTKVGELFF. The CDR3 bases are TGTGCCAGCAGTTTCGGGACTAAGGTCGGGGAGCTGTTTTTT.

The sample holds one count of this clone. This chain uses TRBV20-1 with TRBJ1-2, with a possible D match to TRBD1 (5 bases). The CDR3 extends over 12 amino acids. The germline V gene has CDR1 DFQATT and CDR2 SNEGSKA (reference sequence). The V and J ends lost 4 bases and 4 bases respectively, with 10 bases between them. The CDR3 DNA is TGCAGTGCTATCGGGGGATCCTATGGCTACACCTTC. Encoded protein: CSAIGGSYGYTF.

This clone was counted ten times or more. V is TRBV19 and J is TRBJ1-2, with 7 bases that match TRBD1. J lost 5 bases, V lost 5 bases, and 8 bases had no gene match. CDR3 size: 14 residues. CDR1 and CDR2 from the germline V gene are LNHDA and SQIVND (reference sequence). DNA for the CDR3: TGTGCCAGTAGTTTACGGACAGGAGTATATGGCTACACCTTC. Translated: CASSLRTGVYGYTF.

This chain links TRBV2 with TRBJ1-3; possibly TRBD1 for D (5 bases). Germline loops: CDR1 SNHLY, CDR2 FYNNEI. This CDR3 has 17 residues. V was pared by 7 bases and J by 0 bases, with 19 bases between. Here the CDR3 reads CASTGPPGVISGNTIYF. The CDR3 nucleotides are TGTGCCAGCACCGGCCCGCCGGGGGTCATCTCTGGAAACACCATATATTTT.

This clone was counted a few times. The V call is TRBV2, the J call TRBJ2-7; no firm D call. Germline V gives CDR1 SNHLY, CDR2 FYNNEI. The length of the CDR3 is 12 residues. The V end was cut by 5 bases, the J end by 9 bases, with 14 bases between. CDR3 DNA sequence: TGTGCCAGCAGTTCCCCGACCTTTTGGCAGTACTTC. The encoded protein is CASSSPTFWQYF.

The chain has TRBV11-2 and TRBJ1-1, with 9 positions matching TRBD1. The CDR3 runs 14 residues. Per germline, CDR1 SGHAT and CDR2 FQNNGV. V lost 5 bases to trimming and J lost 4 bases; unmatched junction nucleotides: 5. The CDR3 is CASSLGQGSTEAFF. The CDR3 nucleotides are TGTGCCAGCAGCCTGGGACAGGGCAGCACTGAAGCTTTCTTT.

This chain joins TRBV24-1 and TRBJ2-5; no firm D call. Germline CDR1 KGHDR, CDR2 SFDVKD. This CDR3 comprises 13 residues. Trimming took off 3 bases at V and 4 bases at J, with 8 bases between the two ends. CDR3 loop: CATSDSFLETQYF. The CDR3 bases are TGTGCCACCAGTGATAGTTTTCTAGAGACCCAGTACTTC.

This clone was seen a handful of times. The chain recombines TRBV28 with TRBJ1-5; the match to TRBD1 covers 7 bases. The germline V gene encodes CDR1 MDHEN and CDR2 SYDVKM. The CDR3 has 16 residues. V lost 2 bases, J lost 6 bases, and 10 bases stayed unmatched. The CDR3 sequence: CASSLGQGVGGQPQHF. The DNA for the CDR3 is TGTGCCAGCAGTTTAGGGCAGGGGGTTGGGGGTCAGCCCCAGCATTTT.